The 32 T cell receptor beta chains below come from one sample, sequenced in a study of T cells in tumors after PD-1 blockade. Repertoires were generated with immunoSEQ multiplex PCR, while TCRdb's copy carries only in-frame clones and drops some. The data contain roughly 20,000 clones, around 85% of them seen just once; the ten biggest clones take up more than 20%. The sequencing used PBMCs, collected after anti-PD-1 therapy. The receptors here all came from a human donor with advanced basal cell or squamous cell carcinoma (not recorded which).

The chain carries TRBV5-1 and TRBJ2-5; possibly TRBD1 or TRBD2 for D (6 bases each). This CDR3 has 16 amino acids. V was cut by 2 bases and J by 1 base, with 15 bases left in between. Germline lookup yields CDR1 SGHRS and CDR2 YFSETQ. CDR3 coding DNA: TGCGCCAGCAGCTTTGGTAGGACGGGGGCCCAAGAGACCCAGTACTTC. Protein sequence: CASSFGRTGAQETQYF.

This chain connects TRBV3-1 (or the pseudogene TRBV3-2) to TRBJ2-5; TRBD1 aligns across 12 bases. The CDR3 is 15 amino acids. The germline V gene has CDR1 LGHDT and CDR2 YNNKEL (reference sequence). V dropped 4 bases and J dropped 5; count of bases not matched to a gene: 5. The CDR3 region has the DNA TGTGCCAGCAGCCTTGGGACAGGGGGCGCGGAGACCCAGTACTTC. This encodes CASSLGTGGAETQYF.

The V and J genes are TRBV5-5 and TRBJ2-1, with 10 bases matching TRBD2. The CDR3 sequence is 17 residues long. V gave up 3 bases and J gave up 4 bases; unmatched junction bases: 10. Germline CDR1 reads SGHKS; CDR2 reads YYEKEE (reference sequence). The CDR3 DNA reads TGTGCCAGCAGCTGGGCCAGACTAGCGGGTGTTTACAATGAGCAGTTCTTC. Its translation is CASSWARLAGVYNEQFF.

The CDR3 sequence: CASSLGAGAFF. CDR3 nucleotides: TGTGCCAGCAGTTTGGGGGCTGGAGCTTTCTTT. The V and J genes are TRBV6-9 and TRBJ1-1; possible D gene TRBD1, 6 bases. Trimming removed 4 bases from V and 10 bases from J, with 10 bases in between. Germline CDR1 reads MNHGY; CDR2 reads SVAAGI. The CDR3 consists of 11 residues.

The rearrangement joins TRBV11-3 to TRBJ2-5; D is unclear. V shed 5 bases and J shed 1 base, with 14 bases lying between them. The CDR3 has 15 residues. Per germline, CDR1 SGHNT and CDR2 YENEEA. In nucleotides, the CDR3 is TGTGCCAGCAGCGGGCGAGGCAGGAGCCAAGAGACCCAGTACTTC. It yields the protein CASSGRGRSQETQYF. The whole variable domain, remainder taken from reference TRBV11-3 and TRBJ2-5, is EAGVVQSPRYKIIEKKQPVAFWCNPISGHNTLYWYLQNLGQGPELLIRYENEEAVDDSQLPKDRFSAERLKGVDSTLKIQPAELGDSAVYLCASSGRGRSQETQYFGPGTRLLVL.

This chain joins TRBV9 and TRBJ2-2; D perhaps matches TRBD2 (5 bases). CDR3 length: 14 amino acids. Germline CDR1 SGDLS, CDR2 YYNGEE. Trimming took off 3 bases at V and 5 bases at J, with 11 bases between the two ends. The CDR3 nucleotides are TGTGCCAGCAGCGCCCTAAGGAGGACCGGGGAGCTGTTTTTT. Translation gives CASSALRRTGELFF.

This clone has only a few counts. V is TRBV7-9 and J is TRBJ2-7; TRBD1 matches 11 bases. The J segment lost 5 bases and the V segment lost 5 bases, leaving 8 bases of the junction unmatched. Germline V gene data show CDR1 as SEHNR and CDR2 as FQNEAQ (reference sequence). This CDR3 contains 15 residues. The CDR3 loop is CASSVPGQGVDEQYF. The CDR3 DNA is TGTGCCAGCAGCGTACCGGGACAGGGGGTCGACGAGCAGTACTTC.

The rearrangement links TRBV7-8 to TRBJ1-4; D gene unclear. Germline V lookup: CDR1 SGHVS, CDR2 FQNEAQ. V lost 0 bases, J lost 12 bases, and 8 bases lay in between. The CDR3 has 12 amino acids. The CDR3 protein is CASSLAREELFF. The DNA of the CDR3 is TGTGCCAGCAGCTTAGCTAGAGAGGAACTGTTTTTT.

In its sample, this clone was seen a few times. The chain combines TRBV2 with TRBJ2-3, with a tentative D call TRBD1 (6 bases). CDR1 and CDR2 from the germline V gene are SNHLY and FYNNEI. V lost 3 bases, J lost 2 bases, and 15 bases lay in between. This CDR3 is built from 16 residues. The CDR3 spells CASSDPSDRATDTQYF. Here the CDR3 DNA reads TGTGCCAGCAGTGACCCATCGGACAGAGCCACAGATACGCAGTATTTT.

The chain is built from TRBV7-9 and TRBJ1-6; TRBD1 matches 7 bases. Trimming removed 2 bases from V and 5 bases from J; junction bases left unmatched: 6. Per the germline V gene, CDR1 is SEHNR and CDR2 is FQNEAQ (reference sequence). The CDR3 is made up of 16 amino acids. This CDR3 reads CASSLLLGQNNSPLHF. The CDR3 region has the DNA TGTGCCAGCAGCTTATTATTGGGACAGAATAATTCACCCCTCCACTTT.

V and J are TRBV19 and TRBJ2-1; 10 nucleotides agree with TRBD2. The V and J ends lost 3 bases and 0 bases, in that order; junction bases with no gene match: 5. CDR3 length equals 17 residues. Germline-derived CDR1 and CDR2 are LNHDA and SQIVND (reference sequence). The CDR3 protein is CASSIPSGSSSYNEQFF. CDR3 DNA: TGTGCCAGTAGTATTCCTAGCGGGAGCTCCTCCTACAATGAGCAGTTCTTC.

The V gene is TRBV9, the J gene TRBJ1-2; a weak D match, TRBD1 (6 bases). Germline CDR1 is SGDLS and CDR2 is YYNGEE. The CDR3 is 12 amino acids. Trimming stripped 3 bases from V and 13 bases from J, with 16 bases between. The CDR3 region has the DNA TGTGCCAGCAGCGGACTCAGGGGAGCCTCCACCTTC. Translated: CASSGLRGASTF.

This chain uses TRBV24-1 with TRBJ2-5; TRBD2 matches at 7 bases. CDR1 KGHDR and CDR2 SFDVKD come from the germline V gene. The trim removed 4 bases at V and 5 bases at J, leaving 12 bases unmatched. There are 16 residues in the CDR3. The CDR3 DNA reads TGTGCCACCAGTGACCCGGACGGGGGGAACGGGGAGACCCAGTACTTC. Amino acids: CATSDPDGGNGETQYF.

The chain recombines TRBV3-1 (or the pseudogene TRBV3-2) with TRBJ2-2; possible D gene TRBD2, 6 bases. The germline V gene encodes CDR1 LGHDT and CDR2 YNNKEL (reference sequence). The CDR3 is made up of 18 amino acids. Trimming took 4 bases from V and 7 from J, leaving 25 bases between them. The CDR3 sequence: CASSLQTRARVGIGELFF. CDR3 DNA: TGTGCCAGCAGCCTACAGACTAGGGCGAGGGTAGGAATCGGGGAGCTGTTTTTT.

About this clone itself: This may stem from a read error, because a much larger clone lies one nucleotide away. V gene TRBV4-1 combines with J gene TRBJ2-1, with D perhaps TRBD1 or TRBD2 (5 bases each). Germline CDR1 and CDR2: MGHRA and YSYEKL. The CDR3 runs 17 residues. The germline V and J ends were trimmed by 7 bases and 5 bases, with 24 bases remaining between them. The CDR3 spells CASNPNGARGSNNEQFF. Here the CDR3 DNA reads TGCGCCAGCAACCCCAATGGGGCTAGAGGGTCCAACAATGAGCAGTTCTTC.

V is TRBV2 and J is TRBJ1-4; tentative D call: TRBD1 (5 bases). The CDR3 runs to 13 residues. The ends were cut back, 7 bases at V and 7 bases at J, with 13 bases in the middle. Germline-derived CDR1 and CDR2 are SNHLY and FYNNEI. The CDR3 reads CASTWTTIEKLFF. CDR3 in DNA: TGTGCCAGCACTTGGACAACAATTGAAAAACTGTTTTTT.

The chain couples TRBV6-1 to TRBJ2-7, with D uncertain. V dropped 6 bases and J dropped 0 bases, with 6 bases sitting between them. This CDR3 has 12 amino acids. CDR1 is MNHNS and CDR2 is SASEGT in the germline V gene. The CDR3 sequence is CASRQSSYEQYF. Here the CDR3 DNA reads TGTGCCAGCAGGCAAAGCTCCTACGAGCAGTACTTC.

The CDR3 region has the DNA TGTGCCAGCTCAACGGTTCCGGGCTACTATGGCTACACCTTC. Translated, it gives CASSTVPGYYGYTF. The gene calls are TRBV18 and TRBJ1-2; no clear D gene. The germline V gene has CDR1 KGHSH and CDR2 LQKENI. This CDR3 region has 14 residues. The V end lost 5 bases, the J end lost 3 bases, and 13 bases lay between the germline ends.

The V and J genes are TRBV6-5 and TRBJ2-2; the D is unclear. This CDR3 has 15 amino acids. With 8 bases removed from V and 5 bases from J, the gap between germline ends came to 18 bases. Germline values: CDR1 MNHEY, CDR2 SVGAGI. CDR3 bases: TGTGCCAGCTTTATAGACCCTAGTGGGACCGGGGAGCTGTTTTTT. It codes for CASFIDPSGTGELFF.

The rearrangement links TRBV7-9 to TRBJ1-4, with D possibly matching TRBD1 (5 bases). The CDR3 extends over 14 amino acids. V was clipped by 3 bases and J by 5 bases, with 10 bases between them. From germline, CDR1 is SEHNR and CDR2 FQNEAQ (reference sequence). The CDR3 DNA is TGTGCCAGCAGCTTGACCGGGACCAATGAAAAACTGTTTTTT. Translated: CASSLTGTNEKLFF. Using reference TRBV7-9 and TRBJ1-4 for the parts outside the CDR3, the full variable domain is DTGVSQNPRHKITKRGQNVTFRCDPISEHNRLYWYRQTLGQGPEFLTYFQNEAQLEKSRLLSDRFSAERPKGSFSTLEIQRTEQGDSAMYLCASSLTGTNEKLFFGSGTQLSVL.

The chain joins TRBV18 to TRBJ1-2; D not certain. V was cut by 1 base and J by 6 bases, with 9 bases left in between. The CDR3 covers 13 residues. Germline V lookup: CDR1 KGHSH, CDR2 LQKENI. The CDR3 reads CASSPQVSNGYTF. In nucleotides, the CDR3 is TGTGCCAGCTCACCACAGGTGTCTAATGGCTACACCTTC. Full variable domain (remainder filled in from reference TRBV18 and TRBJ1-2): NAGVMQNPRHLVRRRGQEARLRCSPMKGHSHVYWYRQLPEEGLKFMVYLQKENIIDESGMPKERFSAEFPKEGPSILRIQQVVRGDSAAYFCASSPQVSNGYTFGSGTRLTVV.

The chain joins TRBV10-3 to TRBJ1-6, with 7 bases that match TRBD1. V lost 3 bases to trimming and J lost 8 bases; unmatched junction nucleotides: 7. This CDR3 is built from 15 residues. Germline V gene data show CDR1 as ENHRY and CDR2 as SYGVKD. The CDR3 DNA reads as TGTGCCATCAGTGATGAGGGACAGCCCCATTCACCCCTCCACTTT. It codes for CAISDEGQPHSPLHF.

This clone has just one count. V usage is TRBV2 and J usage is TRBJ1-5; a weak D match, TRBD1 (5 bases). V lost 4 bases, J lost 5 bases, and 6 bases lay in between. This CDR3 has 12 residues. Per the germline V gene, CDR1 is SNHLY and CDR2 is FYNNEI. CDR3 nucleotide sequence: TGTGCCAGCAGTGGAGGGGATCAGCCCCAGCATTTT. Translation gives CASSGGDQPQHF.

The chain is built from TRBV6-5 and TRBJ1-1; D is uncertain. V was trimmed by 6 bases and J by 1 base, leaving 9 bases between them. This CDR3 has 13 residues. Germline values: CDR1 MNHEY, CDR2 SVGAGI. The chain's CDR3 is CASRTRSNTEAFF. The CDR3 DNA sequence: TGTGCCAGCAGGACCAGATCGAACACTGAAGCTTTCTTT.

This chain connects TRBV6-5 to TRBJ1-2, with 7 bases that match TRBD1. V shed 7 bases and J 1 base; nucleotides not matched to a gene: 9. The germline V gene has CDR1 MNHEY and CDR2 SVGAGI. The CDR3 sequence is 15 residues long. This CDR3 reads CASMGQQPFNYGYTF. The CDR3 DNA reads TGTGCCAGCATGGGACAGCAACCTTTTAACTATGGCTACACCTTC.

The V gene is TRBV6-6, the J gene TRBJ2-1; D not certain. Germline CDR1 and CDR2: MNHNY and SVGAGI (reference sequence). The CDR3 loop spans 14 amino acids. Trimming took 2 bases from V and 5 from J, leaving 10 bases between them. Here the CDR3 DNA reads TGTGCCAGCAGTTACACGGCTGGGAACAATGAGCAGTTCTTC. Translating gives CASSYTAGNNEQFF.

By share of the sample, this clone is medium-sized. CDR3 nucleotide sequence: TGTGCCAGCAGTGACCCTGAGGGAACAGGGGGTTTCGACGAGCAGTACTTC. Translating it yields CASSDPEGTGGFDEQYF. This rearrangement joins TRBV2 to TRBJ2-7; 8 nucleotides align to TRBD1. V lost 3 bases, J lost 5 bases, and 15 bases stayed unmatched. The germline gives CDR1 SNHLY, CDR2 FYNNEI. This CDR3 region has 17 residues.

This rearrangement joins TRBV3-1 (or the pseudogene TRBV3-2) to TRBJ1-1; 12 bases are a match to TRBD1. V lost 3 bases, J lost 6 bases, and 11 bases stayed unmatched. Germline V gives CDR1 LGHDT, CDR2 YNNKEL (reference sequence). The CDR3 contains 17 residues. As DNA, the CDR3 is TGTGCCAGCAGCCATGGGGACAGGGGGCCTTTTTCGGCTGAAGCTTTCTTT. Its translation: CASSHGDRGPFSAEAFF.

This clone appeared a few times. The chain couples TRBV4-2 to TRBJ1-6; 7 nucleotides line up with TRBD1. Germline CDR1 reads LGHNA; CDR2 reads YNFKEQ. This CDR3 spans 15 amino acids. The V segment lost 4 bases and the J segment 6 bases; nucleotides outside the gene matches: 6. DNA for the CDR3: TGTGCCAGCAGCCTCGGAGGGGGCAGTAATTCACCCCTCCACTTT. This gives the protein CASSLGGGSNSPLHF.

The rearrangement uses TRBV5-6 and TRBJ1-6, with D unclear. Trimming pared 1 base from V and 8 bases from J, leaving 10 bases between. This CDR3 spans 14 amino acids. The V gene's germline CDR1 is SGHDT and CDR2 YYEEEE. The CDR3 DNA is TGTGCCAGCAGCTTGAGGCAGCTGGATTCACCCCTCCACTTT. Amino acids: CASSLRQLDSPLHF.

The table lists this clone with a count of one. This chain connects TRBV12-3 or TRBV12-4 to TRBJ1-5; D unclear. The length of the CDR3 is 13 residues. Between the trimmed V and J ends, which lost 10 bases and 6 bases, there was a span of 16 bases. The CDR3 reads CATTLGWRQPQHF. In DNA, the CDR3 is TGTGCCACTACGTTGGGGTGGCGTCAGCCCCAGCATTTT.

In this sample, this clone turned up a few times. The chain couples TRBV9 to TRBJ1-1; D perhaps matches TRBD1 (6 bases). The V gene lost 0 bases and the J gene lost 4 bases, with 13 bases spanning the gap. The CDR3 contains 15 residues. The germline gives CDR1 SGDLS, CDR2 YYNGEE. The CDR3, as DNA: TGTGCCAGCAGCGTAGGAAACAGGGCGGGCACTGAAGCTTTCTTT. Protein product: CASSVGNRAGTEAFF.